What follows are 10 T cell receptor beta chains derived from one specimen sequenced in a study of T cell repertoires in cytomegalovirus infection. No antigen has been assigned to these receptors. TCRdb used MiXCR to reprocess the reads, holding one entry per CDR3 protein. This table holds 640,000 or so distinct CDR3 sequences, around a third found once. This specimen consisted of cultured PBMCs, obtained from culture after CMV antigen stimulation. The origin of the receptors is a human donor in good health (CMV status not recorded). Some clones in this sample may be carry-over from other donors' samples.

The chain couples TRBV10-3 to TRBJ2-7; TRBD2 aligns across 8 bases. This CDR3 spans 15 amino acids. CDR1 and CDR2 from the germline V gene are ENHRY and SYGVKD. Trimming removed 10 bases from V and 3 bases from J; junction bases left unmatched: 14. The CDR3 loop reads CATKPGLSGGYEQYF. CDR3 in DNA: TGTGCCACCAAGCCCGGCTTGAGCGGGGGCTACGAGCAGTACTTC.

V usage is TRBV7-2 and J usage is TRBJ2-4; D uncertain. Germline values: CDR1 SGHTA, CDR2 FQGNSA. CDR3 length: 12 amino acids. The germline V and J ends were trimmed by 3 bases and 2 bases, with 2 bases remaining between them. The CDR3 is CASSLSKNIQYF. CDR3 bases: TGTGCCAGCAGCTTGTCCAAAAACATTCAGTACTTC.

In its sample, this clonotype was seen many times. The chain is built from TRBV7-2 and TRBJ2-3, with unresolved D. The V and J ends lost 5 bases and 6 bases respectively, with 9 bases between them. Germline CDR1 is SGHTA and CDR2 is FQGNSA. The CDR3 is 12 residues long. The CDR3 sequence is CASSTSRDTQYF. The CDR3, as DNA: TGTGCCAGCAGCACCTCTAGGGATACGCAGTATTTT.

This clonotype was counted a few times. The V gene is TRBV6-2 or TRBV6-3, the J gene TRBJ1-2, with no clear D. CDR3 length: 15 amino acids. The germline CDR1 and CDR2 sequences are MNHEY and SVGEGT. Trimming cost V 2 bases and J 5 bases, with 15 bases left between them. The CDR3 region is CASSYPGFLMYGYTF. The CDR3 DNA follows: TGTGCCAGCAGTTACCCCGGATTCCTAATGTATGGCTACACCTTC.

This chain connects TRBV6-2 or TRBV6-3 to TRBJ2-3, with 14 bases aligning to TRBD2. The ends lost 4 bases at V and 4 bases at J; junction bases unmatched: 10. The CDR3 is 18 residues long. The germline V gene has CDR1 MNHEY and CDR2 SVGEGT. Written as DNA, the CDR3 is TGTGCCAGCAGTTTTACCGGGGGACTAGCGGGAGTAGCAGATACGCAGTATTTT. It translates to CASSFTGGLAGVADTQYF.

This clonotype was observed a few times. The V call is TRBV20-1, the J call TRBJ1-1; 12 nucleotides line up with TRBD1. Germline loops: CDR1 DFQATT, CDR2 SNEGSKA (reference sequence). This CDR3 comprises 14 residues. Trimming removed 6 bases from V and 4 bases from J; junction bases left unmatched: 6. CDR3 DNA sequence: TGCAGTGCGGGGGACAGGGGGCCCGGCACTGAAGCTTTCTTT. Amino acids: CSAGDRGPGTEAFF.

This chain uses TRBV6-2 or TRBV6-3 with TRBJ2-7, with unresolved D. This CDR3 has 15 residues. The V end was cut by 6 bases, the J end by 0 bases, with 15 bases between. Germline V lookup: CDR1 MNHEY, CDR2 SVGEGT. The CDR3 DNA follows: TGTGCCAGCAGATCCGCGACACCCAGCTCCTACGAGCAGTACTTC. Its translation is CASRSATPSSYEQYF.

The rearrangement uses TRBV4-3 and TRBJ1-2, with 8 nucleotides matching TRBD1. CDR3 length: 15 residues. The V and J ends lost 3 bases and 7 bases, in that order; junction bases with no gene match: 10. CDR1 LGHNA and CDR2 YSLEER come from the germline V gene. CDR3 loop: CASSQAGQGGAGYTF. The DNA of the CDR3 is TGCGCCAGCAGCCAGGCCGGACAGGGCGGAGCTGGCTACACCTTC.

This clonotype was counted between two and nine times. This chain connects TRBV7-2 to TRBJ1-6; no reliable D call. The CDR3 loop spans 18 amino acids. The V end was cut by 0 bases, the J end by 3 bases, with 15 bases between. CDR1 and CDR2 (germline): SGHTA, FQGNSA. CDR3 nucleotides: TGTGCCAGCAGCTTAGCGCGTTCAGCAGCCAGCTATAATTCACCCCTCCACTTT. It encodes CASSLARSAASYNSPLHF.

This clonotype was recorded at least ten times. The rearrangement links TRBV7-2 to TRBJ2-5; tentative D call: TRBD2 (5 bases). This CDR3 is 14 amino acids long. Germline V gene data show CDR1 as SGHTA and CDR2 as FQGNSA. V was cut by 5 bases and J by 5 bases, with 15 bases left in between. CDR3 in amino acids: CASSRSRGWETQYF. The CDR3 DNA is TGTGCCAGCAGCCGATCGAGAGGGTGGGAGACCCAGTACTTC.